This T cell receptor beta chain was obtained from a study of vaccination and CD4 T cells after COVID-19. This clonotype turned up a few times. Its antigen is not known. Time point: late sampling 161 to 241 days after vaccination in three convalescent patients. This sample's treatment: approximately 10-day PBMC culture with coronavirus spike peptide pools or control peptides (ViraFEST assay). The CDR3 contains 13 residues. V gave up 1 base and J gave up 6 bases, with 9 bases separating them. Germline lookup yields CDR1 SEHNR and CDR2 FQNEAQ (reference sequence). The study sequenced cultured CD4+ T cell DNA using the Oncomine TCR Beta short-read assay. TCRdb used MiXCR to reprocess the PCR reads, holding one entry per CDR3 protein. The profile shows under 30,000 distinct CDR3 sequences, 36% of them singletons.

The rearrangement links TRBV7-9 to TRBJ2-5, with D possibly being TRBD1 (5 bases). The specimen comprised CD4+ T cells from blood, cultured in vitro, sampled about 7 months after SARS-CoV-2 vaccination. This receptor was identified in a human donor who had recovered from COVID-19. As DNA, the CDR3 is TGTGCCAGCAGCTTAGAGTCAGGGCAGACCCAGTACTTC. The encoded protein is CASSLESGQTQYF. The complete variable domain, with remaining parts taken from reference TRBV7-9 and TRBJ2-5, reads DTGVSQNPRHKITKRGQNVTFRCDPISEHNRLYWYRQTLGQGPEFLTYFQNEAQLEKSRLLSDRFSAERPKGSFSTLEIQRTEQGDSAMYLCASSLESGQTQYFGPGTRLLVL.